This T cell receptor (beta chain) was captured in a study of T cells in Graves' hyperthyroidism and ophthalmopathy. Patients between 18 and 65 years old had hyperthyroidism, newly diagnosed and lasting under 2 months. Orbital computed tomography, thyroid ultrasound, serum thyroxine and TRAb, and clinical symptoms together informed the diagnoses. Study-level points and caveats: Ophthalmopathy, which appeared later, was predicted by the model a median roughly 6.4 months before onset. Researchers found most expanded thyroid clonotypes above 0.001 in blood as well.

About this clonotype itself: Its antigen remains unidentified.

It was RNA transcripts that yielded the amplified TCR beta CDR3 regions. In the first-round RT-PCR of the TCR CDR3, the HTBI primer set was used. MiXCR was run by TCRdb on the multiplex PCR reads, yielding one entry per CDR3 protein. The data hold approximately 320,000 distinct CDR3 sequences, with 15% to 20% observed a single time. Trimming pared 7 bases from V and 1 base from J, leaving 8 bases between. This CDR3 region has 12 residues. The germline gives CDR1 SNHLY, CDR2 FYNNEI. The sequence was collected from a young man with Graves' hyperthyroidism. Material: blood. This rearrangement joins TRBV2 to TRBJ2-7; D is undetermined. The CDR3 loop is CASTKGSYEQYF. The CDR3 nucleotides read TGTGCCAGCACCAAAGGATCCTACGAGCAGTACTTC.